The 10 T cell receptor beta chains given below trace back to one sample, sequenced in a study of CD8+CD57+ T cells in acquired aplastic anemia. Profiles of TCR beta VDJ and CDR3 were generated from a genomic DNA template. MiXCR, applied by TCRdb to the reads, yields one record per CDR3 protein. Here the sample spans about 120,000 distinct CDR3 sequences, approximately 41% being singletons. By flow cytometry, patients selected for sequencing had shown an expansion of CD8+CD57+ cells. The sequenced sample was sorted CD4+, CD8+, or CD8+CD57+ T cells (not recorded which) from PBMCs. The receptors were gathered from a human donor with aplastic anemia.

J is TRBJ2-1 and V is TRBV7-6; unclear D gene. The germline gives CDR1 SGHVS, CDR2 FNYEAQ. Between the trimmed V and J ends, which lost 3 bases and 9 bases, there was a span of 9 bases. The CDR3 runs 12 residues. Here the CDR3 DNA reads TGTGCCAGCAGCTTTTTTGTTGGTGAGCAGTTCTTC. Residues: CASSFFVGEQFF.

This clonotype was seen repeatedly, ten times or more. The CDR3 DNA follows: TGCAGTGCTACCCGTCCCGGGACCCTCGGGGGGTTGAATCAGCCCCAGCATTTT. Translating gives CSATRPGTLGGLNQPQHF. The J gene is TRBJ1-5, the V gene TRBV20-1, with D possibly being TRBD1 (5 bases). The germline gives CDR1 DFQATT, CDR2 SNEGSKA (reference sequence). The CDR3 is made up of 18 amino acids. V gave up 4 bases and J gave up 4 bases, with 26 bases separating them.

This clonotype was seen at least ten times. This chain uses TRBV14 with TRBJ1-2; D is unclear. The CDR3 contains 12 residues. Trimming stripped 1 base from V and 6 bases from J, with 6 bases between. Germline V gene sequence: CDR1 SGHDN, CDR2 FVKESK. CDR3 sequence: CASSQGPDGYTF. The CDR3 bases are TGTGCCAGCAGCCAAGGCCCCGATGGCTACACCTTC.

The V call is TRBV2, the J call TRBJ1-1; possibly TRBD1 for D (5 bases). Germline CDR1 reads SNHLY; CDR2 reads FYNNEI. Trimming pared 7 bases from V and 1 base from J, leaving 13 bases between. The CDR3 is 14 amino acids. The CDR3 coding sequence is TGTGCCAGCATTTACAGGACCGAGAACACTGAAGCTTTCTTT. Translation gives CASIYRTENTEAFF.

The chain couples TRBV20-1 to TRBJ2-3; the D gene is possibly TRBD2 (5 bases). Germline CDR1 and CDR2: DFQATT and SNEGSKA (reference sequence). The CDR3 covers 12 residues. The V end lost 6 bases, the J end lost 0 bases, and 7 bases lay between the germline ends. CDR3 sequence: CSAPSSTDTQYF. CDR3 sequence (DNA): TGCAGTGCGCCTAGCAGCACAGATACGCAGTATTTT.

Only a few counts were recorded for this clonotype. The V and J genes are TRBV6-2 or TRBV6-3 and TRBJ2-3, with 7 positions matching TRBD2. From germline, CDR1 is MNHEY and CDR2 SVGEGT. This CDR3 region has 16 residues. V gave up 1 base and J gave up 1 base; unmatched junction bases: 5. The CDR3: CASSYFRTRGTDTQYF. The CDR3 coding sequence is TGTGCCAGCAGTTACTTTCGGACTAGAGGCACAGATACGCAGTATTTT.

The chain links TRBV10-3 to TRBJ1-2; 9 bases are shared with TRBD1. Germline assignment: CDR1 ENHRY and CDR2 SYGVKD. V lost 10 bases and J lost 7; bases outside the gene matches: 10. The CDR3 has 13 residues. Here the CDR3 reads CANTGQGISGYTF. Here the CDR3 DNA reads TGTGCCAACACTGGACAGGGGATCTCTGGCTACACCTTC.

This clonotype was counted ten times or more. V usage is TRBV19 and J usage is TRBJ1-1, with 8 bases lining up with TRBD1. Germline V gives CDR1 LNHDA, CDR2 SQIVND (reference sequence). V dropped 8 bases and J dropped 1; count of bases not matched to a gene: 6. The CDR3 length is 14 residues. DNA for the CDR3: TGTGCCAGTGGGGGACAGGCGGAGAACACTGAAGCTTTCTTT. Amino acid sequence: CASGGQAENTEAFF.

CDR3 coding DNA: TGTGCCATCAGTGGCCAGACAGGAAACACTGAAGCTTTCTTT. Its protein product is CAISGQTGNTEAFF. The gene calls are TRBV10-3 and TRBJ1-1; tentative D call: TRBD1 (6 bases). Trimming removed 4 bases from V and 2 bases from J, with 11 bases in between. The CDR3 is 14 residues long. Germline V lookup: CDR1 ENHRY, CDR2 SYGVKD.

This clonotype appeared many times. The junction does not match germline at one end; this may be a read error. The rearrangement joins TRBV2 to TRBJ2-4, with a possible D match to TRBD1 (6 bases). Looked up from germline, CDR1 is SNHLY and CDR2 is FYNNEI. This CDR3 region has 12 residues. The CDR3 DNA is TGTGCCAGCAGCGGACAGAACAGCCCAGTTAGGTTC. Encoded protein: CASSGQNSPVRF.